This TCR beta chain was captured by sequencing in a study of blood T cell repertoires in COVID-19. The overall study: COVID-19 samples collected from the United States, Italy and Spain covered acute and convalescent phases. PBMCs, B-cell-depleted T cells, or T cells were the source of the cDNA or gDNA that made up the material.

Trimming took off 3 bases at V and 5 bases at J, with 11 bases between the two ends. Germline lookup yields CDR1 MDHEN and CDR2 SYDVKM. The CDR3 contains 14 residues. As originally analysed: The authors estimated nucleated cell counts from reference gene primer amplification. The repertoire was sequenced with immunoSEQ multiplex PCR; TCRdb's copy has only in-frame clones and lacks some. The V and J calls and clone size come from that table; D and trimming were worked out from the DNA. The sample holds 14,000 or so clones; around 85% are singletons and the top ten take roughly 17%. The chain recombines TRBV28 with TRBJ2-1; the D is unclear. Material for sequencing was peripheral blood. This TCR was sampled from a human donor with active COVID-19. The donor label of this sample is uncertain. The CDR3 sequence: CASSFTTSNNEQFF. CDR3 sequence (DNA): TGTGCCAGCAGTTTCACGACTTCCAACAATGAGCAGTTCTTC.